Following are 10 T cell receptor beta chains from one sample sequenced in a study of preoperative IRX-2 immunotherapy in early breast cancer. Noted treatment: preoperative locoregional IRX-2 cytokine immunotherapy. Libraries were prepared by immunoSEQ multiplex PCR; TCRdb keeps only in-frame clonotypes and omits some of them. The sample has about 98,000 clones, about nine tenths seen once. This specimen consisted of tumor tissue, obtained after IRX-2 immunotherapy. The receptor source for this set is a human donor with breast cancer.

The V and J genes are TRBV19 and TRBJ2-1, with a weak D call TRBD1 (6 bases). Trimming took 5 bases from V and 5 from J, leaving 13 bases between them. CDR3 length: 14 amino acids. Germline CDR1 reads LNHDA; CDR2 reads SQIVND (reference sequence). The CDR3: CASSRHRQDNEQFF. In DNA, the CDR3 is TGTGCCAGTAGTCGCCACCGACAGGACAATGAGCAGTTCTTC. Filled out from reference TRBV19 and TRBJ2-1, the complete variable domain reads DGGITQSPKYLFRKEGQNVTLSCEQNLNHDAMYWYRQDPGQGLRLIYYSQIVNDFQKGDIAEGYSVSREKKESFPLTVTSAQKNPTAFYLCASSRHRQDNEQFFGPGTRLTVL.

The gene calls are TRBV28 and TRBJ2-1; 9 nucleotides line up with TRBD2. With 4 bases clipped from V and 7 bases from J, the junction kept 8 bases outside the gene matches. The CDR3 has 15 amino acids. CDR1 and CDR2 (germline): MDHEN, SYDVKM. The CDR3 DNA sequence: TGTGCCAGCAGTTCCTGGACTAGCGAGGGGAATGAGCAGTTCTTC. It codes for CASSSWTSEGNEQFF.

The DNA for the CDR3 is TGTGCCAGCAGCCCCGTGTTAGCGGGAGTTCTGGAGACCCAGTACTTC. Amino acids: CASSPVLAGVLETQYF. The V gene is TRBV11-3, the J gene TRBJ2-5; the match to TRBD2 covers 9 bases. The germline CDR1 and CDR2 sequences are SGHNT and YENEEA. CDR3 length: 16 amino acids. V gave up 5 bases and J gave up 5 bases; unmatched junction bases: 12.

This chain joins TRBV7-6 and TRBJ2-7; 11 positions agree with TRBD1. This CDR3 is 15 amino acids long. Looked up from germline, CDR1 is SGHVS and CDR2 is FNYEAQ. V was pared by 5 bases and J by 4 bases, with 7 bases of the junction left unmatched. As DNA, the CDR3 is TGTGCCAGCAGCGCCCGGACAGGGGGCGGGTACGAGCAGTACTTC. It codes for CASSARTGGGYEQYF.

The V call is TRBV18, the J call TRBJ2-7; D is unresolved. This CDR3 has 14 amino acids. Trimming took 2 bases from V and 3 from J, leaving 11 bases between them. CDR1 is KGHSH and CDR2 is LQKENI in the germline V gene. CDR3 sequence reads: CASSPGVGYYEQYF. The CDR3 nucleotides read TGTGCCAGCTCACCAGGGGTAGGGTACTACGAGCAGTACTTC.

The rearrangement uses TRBV5-1 and TRBJ1-1; 10 positions match TRBD1. CDR1 and CDR2 (germline): SGHRS, YFSETQ. Losses at the gene ends were 4 bases for V and 4 bases for J; bases not matched to a gene: 10. This CDR3 has 16 amino acids. The CDR3 DNA reads TGCGCCAGCAGCATACGGACAGGGGGGTCGGTCACTGAAGCTTTCTTT. This codes for CASSIRTGGSVTEAFF. Full variable domain (missing parts from reference TRBV5-1 and TRBJ1-1): KAGVTQTPRYLIKTRGQQVTLSCSPISGHRSVSWYQQTPGQGLQFLFEYFSETQRNKGNFPGRFSGRQFSNSRSEMNVSTLELGDSALYLCASSIRTGGSVTEAFFGQGTRLTVV.

The V gene is TRBV18, the J gene TRBJ2-2; 7 positions agree with TRBD1. Per germline, CDR1 KGHSH and CDR2 LQKENI. This CDR3 is 15 amino acids long. With 4 bases clipped from V and 0 bases from J, the junction kept 2 bases outside the gene matches. The CDR3 DNA reads as TGTGCCAGCTCACTCGGGACAGCGAACACCGGGGAGCTGTTTTTT. Protein: CASSLGTANTGELFF.

Here the CDR3 DNA reads TGTGCCAGTAGTATGGGCGTTTTTGAAGCTTTCTTT. This encodes CASSMGVFEAFF. The rearrangement joins TRBV19 to TRBJ1-1; D remains unclear. This CDR3 spans 12 amino acids. V shed 3 bases and J shed 7 bases, with 9 bases lying between them. Germline CDR1 reads LNHDA; CDR2 reads SQIVND (reference sequence).

This chain uses TRBV7-1 with TRBJ1-5; D might be TRBD1 (6 bases). TRBV7-1 is sorted into the ORF group, with uncertain function. There are 14 residues in the CDR3. The V and J ends lost 5 bases and 4 bases respectively, with 12 bases between them. The CDR3 DNA reads TGTGCCAGCAGCAACGGGACATTTAATCAGCCCCAGCATTTT. Translating it yields CASSNGTFNQPQHF.

The rearrangement uses TRBV11-3 and TRBJ1-2; TRBD1 agrees at 10 bases. With V trimmed by 5 bases and J by 5 bases, 8 bases remained unmatched. The germline V gene has CDR1 SGHNT and CDR2 YENEEA. This CDR3 spans 15 amino acids. The DNA for the CDR3 is TGTGCCAGCAGCCGAACCGGGACAGGGGTGTATGGCTACACCTTC. Translation: CASSRTGTGVYGYTF.